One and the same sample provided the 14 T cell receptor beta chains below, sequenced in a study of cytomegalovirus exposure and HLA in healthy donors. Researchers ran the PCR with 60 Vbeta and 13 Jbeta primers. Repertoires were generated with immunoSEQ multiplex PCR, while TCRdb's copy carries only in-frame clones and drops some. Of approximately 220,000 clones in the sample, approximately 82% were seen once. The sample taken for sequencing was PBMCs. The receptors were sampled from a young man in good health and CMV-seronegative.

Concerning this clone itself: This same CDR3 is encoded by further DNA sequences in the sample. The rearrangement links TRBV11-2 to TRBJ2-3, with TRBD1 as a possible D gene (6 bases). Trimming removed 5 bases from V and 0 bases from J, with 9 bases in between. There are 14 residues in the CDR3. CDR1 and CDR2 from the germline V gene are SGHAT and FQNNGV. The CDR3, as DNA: TGTGCCAGCAGCCCTGGGACAAGCACAGATACGCAGTATTTT. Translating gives CASSPGTSTDTQYF.

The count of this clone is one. The CDR3 DNA sequence: TGTGCCAGCAGCCAAGCCGGCGGACTAGCGGGAGTAAAGACCCAGTACTTC. It codes for CASSQAGGLAGVKTQYF. The rearrangement joins TRBV14 to TRBJ2-5, with 13 bases lining up with TRBD2. This CDR3 comprises 17 residues. CDR1 SGHDN and CDR2 FVKESK come from the germline V gene. The V segment lost 1 base and the J segment 6 bases; nucleotides outside the gene matches: 8.

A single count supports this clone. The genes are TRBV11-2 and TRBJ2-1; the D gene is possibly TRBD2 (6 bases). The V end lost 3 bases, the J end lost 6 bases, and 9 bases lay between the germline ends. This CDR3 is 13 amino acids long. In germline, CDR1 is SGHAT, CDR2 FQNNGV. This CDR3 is CASSLHGGNEQFF. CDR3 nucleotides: TGTGCCAGCAGCTTGCACGGGGGCAATGAGCAGTTCTTC.

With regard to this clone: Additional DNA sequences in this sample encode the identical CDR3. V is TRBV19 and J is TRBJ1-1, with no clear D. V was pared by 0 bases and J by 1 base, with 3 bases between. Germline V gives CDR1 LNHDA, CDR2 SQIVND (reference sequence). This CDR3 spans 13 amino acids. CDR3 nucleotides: TGTGCCAGTAGTATAGACAGGAACACTGAAGCTTTCTTT. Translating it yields CASSIDRNTEAFF.

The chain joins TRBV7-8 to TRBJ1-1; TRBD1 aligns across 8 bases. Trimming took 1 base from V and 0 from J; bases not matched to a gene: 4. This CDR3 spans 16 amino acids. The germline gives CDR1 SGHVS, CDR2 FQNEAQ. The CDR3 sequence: CASSLGGTGLNTEAFF. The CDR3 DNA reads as TGTGCCAGCAGCTTAGGGGGGACAGGATTGAACACTGAAGCTTTCTTT.

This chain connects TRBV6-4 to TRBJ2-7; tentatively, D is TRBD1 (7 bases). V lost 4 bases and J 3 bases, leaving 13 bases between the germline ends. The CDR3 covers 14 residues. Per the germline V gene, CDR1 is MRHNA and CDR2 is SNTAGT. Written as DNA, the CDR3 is TGTGCCAGCAGTGCCCCCCAGGGGGGCTACGAGCAGTACTTC. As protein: CASSAPQGGYEQYF.

This CDR3 reads CASSKGPGLAGGSSYEQYF. The CDR3 DNA sequence: TGTGCCAGCAGCAAAGGGCCGGGACTAGCGGGAGGGTCATCCTACGAGCAGTACTTC. This chain links TRBV21-1 with TRBJ2-7; TRBD2, the table's D call, was not compared with the DNA. TRBV21-1 is noted as a pseudogene. CDR3 length equals 19 residues.

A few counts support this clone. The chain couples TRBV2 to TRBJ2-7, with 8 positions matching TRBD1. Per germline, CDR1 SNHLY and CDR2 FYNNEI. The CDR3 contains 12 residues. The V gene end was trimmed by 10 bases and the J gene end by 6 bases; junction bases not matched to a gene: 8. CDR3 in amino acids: CATSPTGGEQYF. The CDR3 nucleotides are TGTGCCACCTCGCCCACAGGGGGCGAGCAGTACTTC. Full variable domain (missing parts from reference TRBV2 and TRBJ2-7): EPEVTQTPSHQVTQMGQEVILRCVPISNHLYFYWYRQILGQKVEFLVSFYNNEISEKSEIFDDQFSVERPDGSNFTLKIRSTKLEDSAMYFCATSPTGGEQYFGPGTRLTVT.

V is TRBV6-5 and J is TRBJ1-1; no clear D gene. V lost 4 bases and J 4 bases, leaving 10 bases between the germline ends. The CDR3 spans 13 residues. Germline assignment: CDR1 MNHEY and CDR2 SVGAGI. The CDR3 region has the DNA TGTGCCAGCAGTTTTAGTAGGAGCACTGAAGCTTTCTTT. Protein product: CASSFSRSTEAFF.

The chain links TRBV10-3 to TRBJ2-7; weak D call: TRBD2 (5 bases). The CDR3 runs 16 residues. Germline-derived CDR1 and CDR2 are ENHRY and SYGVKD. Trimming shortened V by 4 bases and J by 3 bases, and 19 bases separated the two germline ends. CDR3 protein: CAISAKEDSKIYEQYF. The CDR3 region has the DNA TGTGCCATCAGTGCGAAAGAGGACTCTAAAATCTACGAGCAGTACTTC.

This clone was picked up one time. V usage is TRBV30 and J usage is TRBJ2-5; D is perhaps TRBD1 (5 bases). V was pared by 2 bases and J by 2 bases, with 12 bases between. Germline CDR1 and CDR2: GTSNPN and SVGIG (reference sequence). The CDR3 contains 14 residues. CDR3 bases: TGTGCCTGGAGTAGGGGCAGGTTGCAAGAGACCCAGTACTTC. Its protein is CAWSRGRLQETQYF. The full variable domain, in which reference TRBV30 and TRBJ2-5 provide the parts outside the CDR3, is SQTIHQWPATLVQPVGSPLSLECTVEGTSNPNLYWYRQAAGRGLQLLFYSVGIGQISSEVPQNLSASRPQDRQFILSSKKLLLSDSGFYLCAWSRGRLQETQYFGPGTRLLVL.

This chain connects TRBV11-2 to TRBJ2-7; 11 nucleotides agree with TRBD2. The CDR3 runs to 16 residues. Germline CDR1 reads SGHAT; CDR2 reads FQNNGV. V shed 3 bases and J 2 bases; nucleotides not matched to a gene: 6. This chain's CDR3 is CASSFLGLAGAYEQYF. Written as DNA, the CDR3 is TGTGCCAGCAGCTTCCTAGGACTAGCGGGTGCCTACGAGCAGTACTTC.

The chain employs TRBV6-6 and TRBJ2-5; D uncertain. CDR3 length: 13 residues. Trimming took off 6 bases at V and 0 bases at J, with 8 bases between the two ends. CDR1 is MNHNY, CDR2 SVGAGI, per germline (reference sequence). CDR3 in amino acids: CASRPRYQETQYF. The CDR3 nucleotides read TGTGCCAGCAGACCGAGGTACCAAGAGACCCAGTACTTC.

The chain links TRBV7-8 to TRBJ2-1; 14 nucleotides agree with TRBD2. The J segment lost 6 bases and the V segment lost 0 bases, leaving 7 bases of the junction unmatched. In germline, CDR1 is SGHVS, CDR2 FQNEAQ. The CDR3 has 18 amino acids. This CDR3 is CASSLARTSGRSPNEQFF. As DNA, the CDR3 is TGTGCCAGCAGCTTAGCCAGGACTAGCGGGAGGTCCCCCAATGAGCAGTTCTTC. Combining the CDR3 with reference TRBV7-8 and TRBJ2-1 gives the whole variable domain GAGVSQSPRYKVAKRGQDVALRCDPISGHVSLFWYQQALGQGPEFLTYFQNEAQLDKSGLPSDRFFAERPEGSVSTLKIQRTQQEDSAVYLCASSLARTSGRSPNEQFFGPGTRLTVL.